This passage covers 8 T cell receptor beta chains from one sample sequenced in a study of cytomegalovirus exposure and HLA in healthy donors. Some clones are missing from TCRdb's copy, which holds only in-frame ones; the method was immunoSEQ multiplex PCR. The table records 150,000 to 200,000 clones, more than 70% of them present only once. The sequenced material came from PBMCs. Receptor source: a man younger than 30 in good health and CMV-seronegative.

The J gene is TRBJ2-1, the V gene TRBV5-4, with 10 bases matching TRBD2. Germline assignment: CDR1 SGHNT and CDR2 YYREEE (reference sequence). The V and J ends lost 4 bases and 5 bases, in that order; junction bases with no gene match: 9. The CDR3 has 16 residues. CDR3 DNA sequence: TGTGCCAGCAGCCCCTCAGCCAGCGGGGGGGACAATGAGCAGTTCTTC. Encoded protein: CASSPSASGGDNEQFF.

This sequence joins TRBV6-5 and TRBJ1-1; 9 bases align to TRBD1. Germline values: CDR1 MNHEY, CDR2 SVGAGI. The CDR3 is 14 amino acids. The V segment lost 6 bases and the J segment 6 bases; nucleotides outside the gene matches: 8. The CDR3: CASRGTGSRAEAFF. The DNA of the CDR3 is TGTGCCAGCAGGGGGACAGGGTCGAGGGCTGAAGCTTTCTTT.

The genes are TRBV6-5 and TRBJ1-5, with D unresolved. Germline CDR1 MNHEY, CDR2 SVGAGI. The CDR3 length is 15 residues. V was cut by 0 bases and J by 1 base, with 7 bases left in between. The CDR3 reads CASSYSWRSNQPQHF. The DNA for the CDR3 is TGTGCCAGCAGTTACTCGTGGAGGAGCAATCAGCCCCAGCATTTT.

The chain uses TRBV11-1 and TRBJ2-7; D not certain. CDR1 is SGHAT, CDR2 FQDESV, per germline (reference sequence). This CDR3 spans 11 amino acids. V dropped 5 bases and J dropped 7 bases, with 9 bases sitting between them. CDR3: CASSLYREQYF. Here the CDR3 DNA reads TGTGCCAGCAGCCTATATAGAGAGCAGTACTTC.

This clone has more than one count but fewer than ten. V gene TRBV28 combines with J gene TRBJ2-3; 7 bases agree with TRBD1. V lost 5 bases to trimming and J lost 5 bases; unmatched junction nucleotides: 7. CDR3 length equals 14 residues. Germline assignment: CDR1 MDHEN and CDR2 SYDVKM. The CDR3 here is CASSRTGSEDTQYF. The CDR3 coding sequence is TGTGCCAGCAGTCGGACAGGCTCCGAAGATACGCAGTATTTT.

The J gene is TRBJ2-7, the V gene TRBV9, with 9 bases lining up with TRBD1. The germline V gene encodes CDR1 SGDLS and CDR2 YYNGEE. The CDR3 is made up of 14 amino acids. The V segment lost 0 bases and the J segment 3 bases; nucleotides outside the gene matches: 1. CDR3 residues: CASSVGQGGYEQYF. In nucleotides, the CDR3 is TGTGCCAGCAGCGTAGGACAGGGGGGCTACGAGCAGTACTTC.

The rearrangement joins TRBV6-1 to TRBJ2-1, with TRBD2 identical over 8 bases. This CDR3 region has 14 residues. V lost 2 bases and J lost 5; bases outside the gene matches: 2. CDR1 is MNHNS, CDR2 SASEGT, per germline. This chain's CDR3 is CASSEPGGHNEQFF. The CDR3 DNA sequence: TGTGCCAGCAGTGAACCGGGGGGGCACAATGAGCAGTTCTTC.

This rearrangement joins TRBV2 to TRBJ2-5; 13 nucleotides align to TRBD2. V was clipped by 6 bases and J by 5 bases; unmatched bases: 9. CDR3 length: 16 residues. Germline V gene data show CDR1 as SNHLY and CDR2 as FYNNEI. Here the CDR3 DNA reads TGTGCCAGCAGACAACTAGCGGGGGGGCCCTTGGAGACCCAGTACTTC. Translation gives CASRQLAGGPLETQYF.